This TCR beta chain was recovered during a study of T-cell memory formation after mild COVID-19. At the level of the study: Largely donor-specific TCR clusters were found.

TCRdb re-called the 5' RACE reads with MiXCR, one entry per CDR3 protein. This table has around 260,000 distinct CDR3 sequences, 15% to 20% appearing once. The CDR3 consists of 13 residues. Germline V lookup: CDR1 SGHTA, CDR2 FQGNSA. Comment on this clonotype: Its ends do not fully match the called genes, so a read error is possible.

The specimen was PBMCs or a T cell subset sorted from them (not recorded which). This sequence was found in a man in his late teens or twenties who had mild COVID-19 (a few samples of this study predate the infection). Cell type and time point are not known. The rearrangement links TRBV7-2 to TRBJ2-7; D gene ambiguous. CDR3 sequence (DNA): TGTGCCAGCAGTTTAGGGCCCGTCTACGAGCAGTACTTC. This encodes CASSLGPVYEQYF. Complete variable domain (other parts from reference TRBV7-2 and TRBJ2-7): GAGVSQSPSNKVTEKGKDVELRCDPISGHTALYWYRQSLGQGLEFLIYFQGNSAPDKSGLPSDRFSAERTGGSVSTLTIQRTQQEDSAVYLCASSLGPVYEQYFGPGTRLTVT.